This is a list of T cell receptor beta chains from one sample in a study of long-term antiretroviral therapy in people with HIV. Here immunoSEQ multiplex PCR was the method, and the copy in TCRdb shows in-frame clones only, minus some. This table has 25,000 to 35,000 clones, less than 98% appearing once. The sample consisted of unsorted PBMCs, taken 6.9 years after starting antiretroviral therapy. These receptors were obtained from a man aged 25-45 years with HIV. Each CDR3 is given without its conserved first and last residue. A D gene is named only where the DNA matches it firmly.

-	TRBV11-2	TRBJ1-4	ASTGAETGGSPEKLF
-	TRBV5-8	TRBJ2-7	ASSTLRAYEQY
TRBD1	TRBV7-9	TRBJ2-3	ASSYLDRGEDTQY
-	TRBV5-7	TRBJ2-7	ASSLAVDRSYEQY
TRBD1	TRBV5-1	TRBJ1-2	ASAQTGNHYGYT
TRBD1	TRBV28	TRBJ2-7	ASKSDRGWYEQY
TRBD1	TRBV4-1	TRBJ1-3	ASSQFIGQANTIY
TRBD1	TRBV6-1	TRBJ1-4	ASSTGQGEKLF
-	TRBV7-9	TRBJ2-3	ASSFPRVWGPTDTQY
-	TRBV7-6	TRBJ2-1	ASSFPPLLGGNEQF
-	TRBV19	TRBJ1-5	ASTPLGGAQPQH
-	TRBV10-3	TRBJ2-7	AISDLASSYEQY
-	TRBV9	TRBJ1-6	ASSVSRDDSPLH
-	TRBV27	TRBJ1-2	ASSSTGSISYGYT
TRBD1	TRBV4-2	TRBJ2-3	ASSQSARDRSTDTQY
-	TRBV19	TRBJ1-5	ASSPSRGLFSNQPQH
TRBD1	TRBV6-1	TRBJ2-7	ASRVDRRPYEQY
TRBD2	TRBV18	TRBJ2-7	ASSPGGGYEQY
TRBD2	TRBV4-1	TRBJ2-3	ASSQGGGRAAADTQY
-	TRBV19	TRBJ1-6	ASRGGWNSPLH
TRBD1	TRBV7-2	TRBJ1-5	ASSSQGGQPQH
-	TRBV11-2	TRBJ2-7	ASSLGGGYRAHSYEQY
TRBD2	TRBV4-2	TRBJ2-2	ASSGQRGGGTGELF
-	TRBV6-6	TRBJ2-7	ASNLGLLSYEQY
-	TRBV9	TRBJ2-1	ASSVSVNEQF
TRBD2	TRBV13	TRBJ2-7	ASSLRSGGAREQY
TRBD1	TRBV28	TRBJ1-1	ASSLTRGAGTEAF
-	TRBV6-6	TRBJ2-2	ASRRVSNTGELF
-	TRBV6-1	TRBJ1-5	ASRLKHGGNQPQH